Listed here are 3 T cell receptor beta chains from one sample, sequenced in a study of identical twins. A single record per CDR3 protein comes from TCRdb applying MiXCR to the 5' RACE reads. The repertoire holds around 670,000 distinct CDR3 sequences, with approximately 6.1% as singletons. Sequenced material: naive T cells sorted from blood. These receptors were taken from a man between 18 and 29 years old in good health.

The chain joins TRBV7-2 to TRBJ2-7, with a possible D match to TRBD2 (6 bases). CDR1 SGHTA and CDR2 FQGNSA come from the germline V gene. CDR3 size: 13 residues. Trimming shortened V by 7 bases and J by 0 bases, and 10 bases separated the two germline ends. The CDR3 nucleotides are TGTGCCAGCACCTACGGGAGCTCCTACGAGCAGTACTTC. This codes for CASTYGSSYEQYF. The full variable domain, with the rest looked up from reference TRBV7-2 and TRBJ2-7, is GAGVSQSPSNKVTEKGKDVELRCDPISGHTALYWYRQSLGQGLEFLIYFQGNSAPDKSGLPSDRFSAERTGGSVSTLTIQRTQQEDSAVYLCASTYGSSYEQYFGPGTRLTVT.

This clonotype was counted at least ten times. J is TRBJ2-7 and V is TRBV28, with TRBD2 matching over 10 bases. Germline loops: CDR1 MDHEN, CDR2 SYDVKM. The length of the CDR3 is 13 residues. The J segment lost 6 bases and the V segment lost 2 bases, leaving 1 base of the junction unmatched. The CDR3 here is CASSLTSGIEQYV. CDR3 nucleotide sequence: TGTGCCAGCAGTTTAACTAGCGGGATCGAGCAGTACGTC.

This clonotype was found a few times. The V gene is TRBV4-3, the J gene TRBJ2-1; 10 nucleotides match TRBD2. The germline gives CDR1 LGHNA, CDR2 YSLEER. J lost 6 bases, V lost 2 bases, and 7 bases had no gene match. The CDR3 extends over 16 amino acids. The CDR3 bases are TGCGCCAGCAGCCAACGGACTAGCGGAGTAGGCAATGAGCAGTTCTTC. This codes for CASSQRTSGVGNEQFF.